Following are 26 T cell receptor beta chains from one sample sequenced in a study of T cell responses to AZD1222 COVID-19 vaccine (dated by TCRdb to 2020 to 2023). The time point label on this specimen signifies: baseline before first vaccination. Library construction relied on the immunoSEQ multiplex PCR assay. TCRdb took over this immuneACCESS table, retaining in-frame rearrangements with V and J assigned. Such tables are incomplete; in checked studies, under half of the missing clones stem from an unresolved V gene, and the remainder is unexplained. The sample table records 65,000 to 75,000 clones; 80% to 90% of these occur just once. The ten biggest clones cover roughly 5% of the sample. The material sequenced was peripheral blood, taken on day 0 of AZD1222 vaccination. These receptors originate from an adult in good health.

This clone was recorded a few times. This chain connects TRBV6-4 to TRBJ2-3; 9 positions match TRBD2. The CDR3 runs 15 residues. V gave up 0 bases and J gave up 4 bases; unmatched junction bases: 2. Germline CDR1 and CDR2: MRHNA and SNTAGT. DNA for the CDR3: TGTGCCAGCAGTGACTCAGCGGGGGGCCCAGATACGCAGTATTTT. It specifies CASSDSAGGPDTQYF.

The CDR3 DNA sequence: TGTGCCAGTAGTATGGTTGGCGTCTCCTACGAGCAGTACTTC. Amino acid sequence: CASSMVGVSYEQYF. The rearrangement links TRBV19 to TRBJ2-7; no clear D. Germline V gene sequence: CDR1 LNHDA, CDR2 SQIVND (reference sequence). This CDR3 is 14 amino acids long. V gave up 3 bases and J gave up 0 bases, with 9 bases separating them.

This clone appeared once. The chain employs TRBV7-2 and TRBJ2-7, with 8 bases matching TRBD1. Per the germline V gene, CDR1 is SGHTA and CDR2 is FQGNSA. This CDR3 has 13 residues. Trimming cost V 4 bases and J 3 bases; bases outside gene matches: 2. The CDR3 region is CASSSTGGYEQYF. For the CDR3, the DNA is TGTGCCAGCAGCTCCACAGGGGGCTACGAGCAGTACTTC. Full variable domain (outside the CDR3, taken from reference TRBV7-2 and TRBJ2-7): GAGVSQSPSNKVTEKGKDVELRCDPISGHTALYWYRQSLGQGLEFLIYFQGNSAPDKSGLPSDRFSAERTGGSVSTLTIQRTQQEDSAVYLCASSSTGGYEQYFGPGTRLTVT.

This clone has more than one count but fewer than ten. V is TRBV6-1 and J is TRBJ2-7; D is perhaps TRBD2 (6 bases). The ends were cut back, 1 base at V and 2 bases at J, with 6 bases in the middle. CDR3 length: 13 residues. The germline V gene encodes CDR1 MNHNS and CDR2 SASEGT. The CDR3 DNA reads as TGTGCCAGCAGTGAAGGGGGGGCCTACGAGCAGTACTTC. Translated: CASSEGGAYEQYF.

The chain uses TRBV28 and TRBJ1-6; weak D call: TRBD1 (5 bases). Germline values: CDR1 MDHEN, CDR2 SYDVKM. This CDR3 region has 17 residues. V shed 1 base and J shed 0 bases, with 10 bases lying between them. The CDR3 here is CASSLYAGDSYNSPLHF. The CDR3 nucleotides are TGTGCCAGCAGTTTATACGCGGGGGACTCCTATAATTCACCCCTCCACTTT. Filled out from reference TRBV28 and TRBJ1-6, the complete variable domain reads DVKVTQSSRYLVKRTGEKVFLECVQDMDHENMFWYRQDPGLGLRLIYFSYDVKMKEKGDIPEGYSVSREKKERFSLILESASTNQTSMYLCASSLYAGDSYNSPLHFGNGTRLTVT.

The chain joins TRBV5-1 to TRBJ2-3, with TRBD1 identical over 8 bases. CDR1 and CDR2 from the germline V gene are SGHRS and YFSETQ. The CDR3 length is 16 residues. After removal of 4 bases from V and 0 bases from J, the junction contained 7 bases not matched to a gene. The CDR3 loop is CASSPEGTGSTDTQYF. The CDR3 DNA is TGCGCCAGCAGCCCCGAAGGGACAGGTAGCACAGATACGCAGTATTTT.

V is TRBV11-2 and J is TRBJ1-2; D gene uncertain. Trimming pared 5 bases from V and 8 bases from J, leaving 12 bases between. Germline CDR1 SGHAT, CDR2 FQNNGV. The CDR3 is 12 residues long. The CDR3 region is CASSGPPGGYTF. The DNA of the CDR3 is TGTGCCAGCAGCGGCCCTCCCGGGGGCTACACCTTC.

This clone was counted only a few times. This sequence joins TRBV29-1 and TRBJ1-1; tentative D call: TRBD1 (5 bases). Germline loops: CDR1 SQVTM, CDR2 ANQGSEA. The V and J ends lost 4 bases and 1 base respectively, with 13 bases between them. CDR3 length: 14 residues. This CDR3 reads CSVAGGGANTEAFF. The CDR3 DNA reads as TGCAGCGTTGCCGGGGGGGGTGCGAACACTGAAGCTTTCTTT.

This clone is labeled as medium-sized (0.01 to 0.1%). The CDR3: CASSLTTAGELFF. The DNA of the CDR3 is TGTGCCAGCAGTTTAACAACAGCCGGGGAGCTGTTTTTT. The genes are TRBV28 and TRBJ2-2, with unresolved D. The ends were cut back, 2 bases at V and 6 bases at J, with 7 bases in the middle. Germline lookup yields CDR1 MDHEN and CDR2 SYDVKM. This CDR3 region has 13 residues. The full variable domain, its missing parts supplied by reference TRBV28 and TRBJ2-2, is DVKVTQSSRYLVKRTGEKVFLECVQDMDHENMFWYRQDPGLGLRLIYFSYDVKMKEKGDIPEGYSVSREKKERFSLILESASTNQTSMYLCASSLTTAGELFFGEGSRLTVL.

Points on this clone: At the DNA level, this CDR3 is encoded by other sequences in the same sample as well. CDR3 sequence reads: CSVVEVGTEAFF. CDR3 DNA sequence: TGCAGCGTGGTTGAAGTAGGCACTGAAGCTTTCTTT. This chain uses TRBV29-1 with TRBJ1-1; D call uncertain. Trimming took 6 bases from V and 4 from J, leaving 12 bases between them. CDR1 SQVTM and CDR2 ANQGSEA come from the germline V gene. This CDR3 is built from 12 residues.

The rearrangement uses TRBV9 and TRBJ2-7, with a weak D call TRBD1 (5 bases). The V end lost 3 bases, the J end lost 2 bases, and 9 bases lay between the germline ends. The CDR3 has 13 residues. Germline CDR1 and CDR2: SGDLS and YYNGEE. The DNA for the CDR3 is TGTGCCAGCAGCGCCGACAGCACCTACGAGCAGTACTTC. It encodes CASSADSTYEQYF. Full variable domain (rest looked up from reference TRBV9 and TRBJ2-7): DSGVTQTPKHLITATGQRVTLRCSPRSGDLSVYWYQQSLDQGLQFLIQYYNGEERAKGNILERFSAQQFPDLHSELNLSSLELGDSALYFCASSADSTYEQYFGPGTRLTVT.

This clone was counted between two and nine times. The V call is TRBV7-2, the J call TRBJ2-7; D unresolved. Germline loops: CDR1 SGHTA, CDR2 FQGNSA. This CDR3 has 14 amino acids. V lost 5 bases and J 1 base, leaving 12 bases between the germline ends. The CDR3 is CASSGNSVSYEQYF. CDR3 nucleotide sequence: TGTGCCAGCAGCGGTAACAGTGTATCCTACGAGCAGTACTTC.

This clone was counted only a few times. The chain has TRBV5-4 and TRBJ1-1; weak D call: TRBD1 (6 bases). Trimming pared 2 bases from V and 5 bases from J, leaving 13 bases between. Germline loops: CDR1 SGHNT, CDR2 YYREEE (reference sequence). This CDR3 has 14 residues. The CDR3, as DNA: TGTGCCAGCAGCTTAACCGGGGGCGGAACTGAAGCTTTCTTT. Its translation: CASSLTGGGTEAFF.

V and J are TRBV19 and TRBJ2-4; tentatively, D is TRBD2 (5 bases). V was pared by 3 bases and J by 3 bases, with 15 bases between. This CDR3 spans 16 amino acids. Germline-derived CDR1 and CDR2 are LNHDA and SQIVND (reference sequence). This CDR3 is CASSILREALKNIQYF. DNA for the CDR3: TGTGCCAGTAGTATTCTCCGGGAAGCGCTCAAAAACATTCAGTACTTC.

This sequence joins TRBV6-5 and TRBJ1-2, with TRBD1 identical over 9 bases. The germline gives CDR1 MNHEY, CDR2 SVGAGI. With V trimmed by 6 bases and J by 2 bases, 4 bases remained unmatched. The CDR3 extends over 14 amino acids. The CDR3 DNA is TGTGCCAGCAGCCCGGGACAGGGCAACTATGGCTACACCTTC. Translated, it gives CASSPGQGNYGYTF.

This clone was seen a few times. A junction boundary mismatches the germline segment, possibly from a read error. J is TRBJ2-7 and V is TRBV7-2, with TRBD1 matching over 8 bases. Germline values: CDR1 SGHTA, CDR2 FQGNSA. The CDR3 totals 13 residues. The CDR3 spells CASSLYGQGEPYF. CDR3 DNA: TGTGCCAGCAGCTTATACGGACAGGGCGAGCCGTACTTC.

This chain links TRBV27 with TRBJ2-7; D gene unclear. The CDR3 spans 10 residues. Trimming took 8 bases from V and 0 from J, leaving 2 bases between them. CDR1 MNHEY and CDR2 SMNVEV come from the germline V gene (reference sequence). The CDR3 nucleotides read TGTGCCAGCTCCTCCTACGAGCAGTACTTC. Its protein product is CASSSYEQYF.

The CDR3 nucleotides are TGCGCCAGCAGCTTGGCGCAGGGGGTCTATGGCTACACCTTC. It translates to CASSLAQGVYGYTF. The rearrangement joins TRBV5-1 to TRBJ1-2, with TRBD1 matching over 7 bases. This CDR3 region has 14 residues. Germline V gives CDR1 SGHRS, CDR2 YFSETQ. Trimming removed 0 bases from V and 4 bases from J; junction bases left unmatched: 3.

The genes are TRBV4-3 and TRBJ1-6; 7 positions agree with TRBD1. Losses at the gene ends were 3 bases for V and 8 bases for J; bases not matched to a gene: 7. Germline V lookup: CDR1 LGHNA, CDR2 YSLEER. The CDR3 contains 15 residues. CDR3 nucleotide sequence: TGCGCCAGCAGCCAGGAGACAGGGTGGGATTCACCCCTCCACTTT. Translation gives CASSQETGWDSPLHF.

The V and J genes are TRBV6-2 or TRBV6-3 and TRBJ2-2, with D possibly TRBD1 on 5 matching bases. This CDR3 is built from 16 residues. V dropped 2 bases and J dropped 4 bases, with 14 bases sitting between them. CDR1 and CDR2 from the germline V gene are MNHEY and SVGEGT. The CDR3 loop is CASSYGAGITTGELFF. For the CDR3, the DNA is TGTGCCAGCAGTTACGGGGCAGGGATTACCACCGGGGAGCTGTTTTTT.

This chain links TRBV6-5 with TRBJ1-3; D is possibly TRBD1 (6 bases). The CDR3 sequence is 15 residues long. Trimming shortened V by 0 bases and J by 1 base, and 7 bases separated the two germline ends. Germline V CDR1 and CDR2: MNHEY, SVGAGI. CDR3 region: CASSYSGASGNTIYF. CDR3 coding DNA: TGTGCCAGCAGTTACTCGGGGGCTTCTGGAAACACCATATATTTT.

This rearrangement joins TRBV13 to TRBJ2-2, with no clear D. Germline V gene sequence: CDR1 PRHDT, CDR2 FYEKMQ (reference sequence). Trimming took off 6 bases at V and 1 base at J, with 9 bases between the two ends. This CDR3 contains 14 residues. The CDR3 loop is CASRPLGNTGELFF. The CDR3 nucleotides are TGTGCCAGCAGGCCTCTAGGGAACACCGGGGAGCTGTTTTTT. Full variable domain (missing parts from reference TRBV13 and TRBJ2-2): AAGVIQSPRHLIKEKRETATLKCYPIPRHDTVYWYQQGPGQDPQFLISFYEKMQSDKGSIPDRFSAQQFSDYHSELNMSSLELGDSALYFCASRPLGNTGELFFGEGSRLTVL.

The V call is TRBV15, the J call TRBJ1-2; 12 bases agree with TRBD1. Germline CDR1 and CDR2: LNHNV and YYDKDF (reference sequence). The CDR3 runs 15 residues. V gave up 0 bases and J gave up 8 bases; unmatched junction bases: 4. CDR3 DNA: TGTGCCACCAGCAGAGAGGGACAGGGGGCATTGGGCTACACCTTC. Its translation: CATSREGQGALGYTF.

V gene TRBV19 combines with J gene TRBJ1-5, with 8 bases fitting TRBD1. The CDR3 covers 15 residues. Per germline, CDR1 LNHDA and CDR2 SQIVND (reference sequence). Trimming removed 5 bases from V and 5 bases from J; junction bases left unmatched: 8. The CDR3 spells CASSHLQGAHQPQHF. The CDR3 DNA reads TGTGCCAGTAGTCATCTGCAGGGGGCTCATCAGCCCCAGCATTTT.

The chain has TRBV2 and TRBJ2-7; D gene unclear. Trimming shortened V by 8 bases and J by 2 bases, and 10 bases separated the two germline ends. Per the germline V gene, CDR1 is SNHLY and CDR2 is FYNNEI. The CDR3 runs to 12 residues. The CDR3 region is CASGQNTYEQYF. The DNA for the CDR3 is TGTGCCAGCGGGCAAAACACCTACGAGCAGTACTTC.

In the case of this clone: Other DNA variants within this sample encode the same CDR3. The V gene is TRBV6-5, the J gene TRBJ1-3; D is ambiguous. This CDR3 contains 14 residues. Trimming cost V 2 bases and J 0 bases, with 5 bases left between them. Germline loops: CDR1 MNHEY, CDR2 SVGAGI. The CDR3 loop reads CASSYGSSGNTIYF. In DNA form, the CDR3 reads TGTGCCAGCAGTTACGGGTCCTCTGGAAACACCATATATTTT.